The rows below give T cell receptor beta chains drawn from one sample of a study of blood T cell repertoires in COVID-19. Repertoires were generated with immunoSEQ multiplex PCR, while TCRdb's copy carries only in-frame clones and drops some. The table shows approximately 250,000 clones, with about four fifths occurring only once. Specimen: peripheral blood. Every receptor here comes from a man aged 45-60 years with acute or convalescent COVID-19. The CDR3 runs from the conserved cysteine through the conserved F or W. The order of the fields is CDR3 length, clone size, D gene, J gene, V gene, CDR3 DNA, CDR3 protein. The D gene is left open where the match is weak. The size of a clone is reported for some rows only, either as once, few or many, or as a class for expanded clones.

>15|NA|NA|TRBJ1-1|TRBV3-1/TRBV3-2
TGTGCCAGCAGCCAAGGGCAGGGGATGAACACTGAAGCTTTCTTT
CASSQGQGMNTEAFF
>13|NA|TRBD2|TRBJ2-7|TRBV15
TGTGCCACGCAGCGGGACTTTCCCTACGAGCAGTACTTC
CATQRDFPYEQYF
>12|NA|NA|TRBJ2-5|TRBV29-1
TGCAGCGTTGACCACTTATCGGAGACCCAGTACTTC
CSVDHLSETQYF
>14|NA|NA|TRBJ2-5|TRBV2
TGTGCCAGCAGAGTGGTTCAGCGTCTAGAGACCCAGTACTTC
CASRVVQRLETQYF
>17|NA|TRBD2|TRBJ2-1|TRBV10-3
TGTGCCATCACCTCGGGGGAGCGGGAGCTGTTGGGCGATGAGCAGTTCTTC
CAITSGERELLGDEQFF
>12|NA|NA|TRBJ1-2|TRBV18
TGTGCCAGCTCCCCTGATGTTGGCGGCTACACCTTC
CASSPDVGGYTF
>13|NA|NA|TRBJ1-2|TRBV7-9
TGTGCCAGCAGCTTAATGGGGGGCTATGGCTACACCTTC
CASSLMGGYGYTF
>15|NA|TRBD1|TRBJ1-6|TRBV2
TGTGCCAGCAGTTCCCACCCGGGACAGGGGTCACCCCTCCACTTT
CASSSHPGQGSPLHF
>15|NA|TRBD1|TRBJ1-4|TRBV6-5
TGTGCCAGCAGGAACAGGGGCGGAACTAATGAAAAACTGTTTTTT
CASRNRGGTNEKLFF
>14|NA|NA|TRBJ2-6|TRBV27
TGTGCCAGCAGTTTGTCCACTGGGGCCAACGTCCTGACTTTC
CASSLSTGANVLTF
>14|NA|TRBD1|TRBJ2-7|TRBV5-5
TGTGCCAGCGGCACAGGGGACATACTACGGGAGCAGTACTTC
CASGTGDILREQYF
>14|NA|NA|TRBJ1-4|TRBV5-8
TGTGCCAGCAGCGCCCAACCGGGGATGGAAAAACTGTTTTTT
CASSAQPGMEKLFF
>15|NA|NA|TRBJ2-2|TRBV7-6
TGTGCCAGCAGCTTAGCGGGGGGGCTGGCCGGGGAGCTGTTTTTT
CASSLAGGLAGELFF
>14|once|NA|TRBJ1-2|TRBV2
TGTGCCAGCAGTGACGAGTTACCGAACTATGGCTACACCTTC
CASSDELPNYGYTF
>14|NA|NA|TRBJ1-1|TRBV6-4
TGTGCCAGCAGTAAGGAGGAGGGCAACACTGAAGCTTTCTTT
CASSKEEGNTEAFF
>15|few|NA|TRBJ1-6|TRBV7-8
TGTGCCAGCAGCTTTCGACAGACCTATAATTCACCCCTCCACTTT
CASSFRQTYNSPLHF
>17|once|TRBD1|TRBJ1-5|TRBV3-1/TRBV3-2
TGTGCCAGCAGCCATGGAGGGGGCGCAGGGAGCAATCAGCCCCAGCATTTT
CASSHGGGAGSNQPQHF
>18|NA|NA|TRBJ2-6|TRBV4-1
TGCGCCAGCAGCCAAGATTGGGTGAGACAGTCTGGGGCCAACGTCCTGACTTTC
CASSQDWVRQSGANVLTF